This T cell receptor (beta chain) appears in the sequencing data of a study of graft-versus-host responses after intestinal transplantation. Whole-study context: Anti-thymocyte globulin induction, then tacrolimus and steroids for about three years, went to all recipients. Study-wide findings and caveats: Early post-transplant declines in HvG were associated with peak levels of circulating GvH clones.

The CDR3 is 15 amino acids. Germline values: CDR1 SGHRS, CDR2 YFSETQ. The ends lost 4 bases at V and 0 bases at J; junction bases unmatched: 4. A note on this clone: Its antigen is not identified.

Profiled with immunoSEQ multiplex PCR; TCRdb holds only in-frame clones, not every one. The data contain about 89,000 clones, about 95% of them seen just once; the ten biggest clones take up more than 0.15%. This chain joins TRBV5-1 and TRBJ2-1; TRBD2 matches 7 bases. This TCR was recovered from a human donor who was the organ donor for an intestinal transplant. The sample consisted of unstimulated CD4+ T cells sorted from spleen or lymph node cells, taken before transplant. CDR3 bases: TGCGCCAGCAGCACTAGCGTGAGCTCCTACAATGAGCAGTTCTTC. Amino acids: CASSTSVSSYNEQFF.